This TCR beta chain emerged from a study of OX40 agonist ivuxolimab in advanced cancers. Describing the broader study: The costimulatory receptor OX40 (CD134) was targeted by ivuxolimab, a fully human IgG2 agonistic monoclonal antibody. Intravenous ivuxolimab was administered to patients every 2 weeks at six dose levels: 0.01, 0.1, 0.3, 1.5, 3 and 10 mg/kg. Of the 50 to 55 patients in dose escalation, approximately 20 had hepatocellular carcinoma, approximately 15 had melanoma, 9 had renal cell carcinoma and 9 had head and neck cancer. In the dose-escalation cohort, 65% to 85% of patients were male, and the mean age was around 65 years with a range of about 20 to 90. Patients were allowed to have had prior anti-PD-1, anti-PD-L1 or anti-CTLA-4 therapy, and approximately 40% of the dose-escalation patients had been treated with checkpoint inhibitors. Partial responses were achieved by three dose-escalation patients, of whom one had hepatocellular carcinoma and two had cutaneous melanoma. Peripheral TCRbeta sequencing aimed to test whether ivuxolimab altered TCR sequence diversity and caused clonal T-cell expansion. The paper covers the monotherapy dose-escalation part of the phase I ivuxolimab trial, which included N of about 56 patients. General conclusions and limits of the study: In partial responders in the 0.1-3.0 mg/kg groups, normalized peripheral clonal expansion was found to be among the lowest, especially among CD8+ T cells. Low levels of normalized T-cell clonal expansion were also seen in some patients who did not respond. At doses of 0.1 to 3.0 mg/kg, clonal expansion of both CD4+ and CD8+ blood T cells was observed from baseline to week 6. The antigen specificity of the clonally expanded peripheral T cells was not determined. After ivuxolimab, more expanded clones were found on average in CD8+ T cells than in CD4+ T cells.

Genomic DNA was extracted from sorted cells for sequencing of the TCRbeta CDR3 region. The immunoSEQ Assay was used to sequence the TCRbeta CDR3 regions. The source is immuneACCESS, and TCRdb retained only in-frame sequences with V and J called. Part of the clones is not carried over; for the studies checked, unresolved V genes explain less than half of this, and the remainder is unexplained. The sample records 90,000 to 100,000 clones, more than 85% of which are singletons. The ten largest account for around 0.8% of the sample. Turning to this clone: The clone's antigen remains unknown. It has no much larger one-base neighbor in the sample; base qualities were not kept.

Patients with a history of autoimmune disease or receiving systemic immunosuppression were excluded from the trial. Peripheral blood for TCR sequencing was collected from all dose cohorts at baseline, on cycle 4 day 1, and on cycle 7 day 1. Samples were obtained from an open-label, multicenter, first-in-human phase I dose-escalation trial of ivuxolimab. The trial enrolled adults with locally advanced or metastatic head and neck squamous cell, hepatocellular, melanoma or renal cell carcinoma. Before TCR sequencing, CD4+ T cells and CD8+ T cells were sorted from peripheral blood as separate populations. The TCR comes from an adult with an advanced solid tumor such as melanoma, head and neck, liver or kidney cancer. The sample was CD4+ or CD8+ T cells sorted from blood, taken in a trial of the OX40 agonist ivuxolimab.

The bases read TGCAGCGTTGGGGGGGCCACCGAGCAGTACTTC. Translated, it reads CSVGGATEQYF. Here the chain combines TRBV29-1 and TRBJ2-7; the D gene assignment is perhaps TRBD1 or TRBD2, with each matching 6 bases. V loses 4 bases, J loses 6 bases, and the germline ends lie 10 bases apart. Taken from cysteine to phenylalanine, the CDR3 has 11 residues. Of the read, only the CDR3 DNA is kept; its 33 bases are in frame from base 1. CDR1 SQVTM and CDR2 ANQGSEA are derived from the germline V gene.